The text below deals with one T cell receptor beta chain. The sample originates from a study of cytomegalovirus exposure and HLA in healthy donors. Germline V gene lookup returns CDR1 SGHTA and CDR2 FQGNSA. V was clipped by 5 bases and J by 5 bases, with 13 bases between them. The CDR3 length is 14 residues. Researchers ran the PCR with 60 Vbeta and 13 Jbeta primers. The repertoire was sequenced with immunoSEQ multiplex PCR; TCRdb's copy has only in-frame clones and lacks some. The sample comprises around 150,000 clones, around 70% of which are singletons, and less than 2.5% rests with the top ten. What was sequenced was PBMCs. This sequence was found in a man aged 40-50 years in good health and CMV-seronegative. The chain carries TRBV7-2 and TRBJ2-1, with D possibly TRBD2 on 5 matching bases. The CDR3 nucleotides read TGTGCCAGCAGCCCCTCGTTGAGGGACAATGAGCAGTTCTTC. It codes for CASSPSLRDNEQFF. Full variable domain (missing parts from reference TRBV7-2 and TRBJ2-1): GAGVSQSPSNKVTEKGKDVELRCDPISGHTALYWYRQSLGQGLEFLIYFQGNSAPDKSGLPSDRFSAERTGGSVSTLTIQRTQQEDSAVYLCASSPSLRDNEQFFGPGTRLTVL.